The rows below give T cell receptor beta chains drawn from one sample of a study of CD8 T cells in Susac syndrome. MiXCR, applied by TCRdb to the immunoSEQ multiplex PCR reads, yields one record per CDR3 protein. Of about 69,000 distinct CDR3 sequences in the sample, roughly 94% were seen once. The sample consisted of CD8+ T cells from PBMCs. The source is a human donor in good health. CDR3s leave out the opening cysteine and the closing phenylalanine or tryptophan. Fields, in order: J gene, V gene, CDR3 protein.

TRBJ1-2 | TRBV3-1 | ASSPGTGREEAYGYT
TRBJ2-3 | TRBV9 | ASSVGARGFTDTQY
TRBJ2-3 | TRBV12-3/TRBV12-4 | ASSFGSSTDTQY
TRBJ2-5 | TRBV29-1 | SVWSDRLQETQY
TRBJ2-1 | TRBV30 | AWSEGPLGNEQF
TRBJ2-6 | TRBV7-9 | ATDLGGSGANVLT
TRBJ2-5 | TRBV7-9 | ASSEGGYQETQY
TRBJ2-2 | TRBV27 | ASSLSVSPATGELF
TRBJ1-2 | TRBV6-6 | ASTRGGIYGYT
TRBJ2-7 | TRBV9 | ASSPNEVGSSYEQY
TRBJ1-6 | TRBV14 | ASSQDLGRVNSPLH
TRBJ1-1 | TRBV4-3 | ASSRQRGTEAF
TRBJ2-7 | TRBV5-6 | ASSFTYPSGNSYEQY
TRBJ2-2 | TRBV30 | ASRGIGTGELF
TRBJ1-6 | TRBV27 | ASSFHRVNYNSPLH
TRBJ1-1 | TRBV7-9 | ASSYPRQTEAF
TRBJ1-1 | TRBV12-3/TRBV12-4 | ASSLWGNTEAF
TRBJ2-7 | TRBV7-9 | ASTEGNEQY
TRBJ2-7 | TRBV7-9 | ASSWEAGPYEQY
TRBJ2-1 | TRBV7-9 | ASSFYGGNEQF
TRBJ2-2 | TRBV7-9 | ASSPSWTGHTGELF
TRBJ2-1 | TRBV6-5 | ASSYGLAGANSYNEQF
TRBJ2-5 | TRBV14 | ASSQDATGRDGETQY
TRBJ2-7 | TRBV28 | ASSLGLGREQY
TRBJ1-6 | TRBV4-2 | ASSQSWNSPLH
TRBJ2-5 | TRBV7-2 | ASSSEGLAGGQTQY
TRBJ1-3 | TRBV3-1 | ASSPGPRSGNTIY
TRBJ1-5 | TRBV5-1 | ASSLEGGAGYQPQH
TRBJ2-1 | TRBV4-3 | ASSHRLPGQGGNEQF
TRBJ2-4 | TRBV28 | ASSPRVFVAKNIQY
TRBJ1-5 | TRBV25-1 | ASRGQGNQPQH
TRBJ2-2 | TRBV29-1 | SGLQGAGTGELF
TRBJ1-2 | TRBV29-1 | SVAGGGANYGYT
TRBJ2-2 | TRBV4-1 | ASSQPNRGTGELF
TRBJ1-6 | TRBV9 | ASSGDDSPLH
TRBJ2-7 | TRBV4-1 | ASSYRDTYEQY
TRBJ2-7 | TRBV7-9 | ASSPLLSYEQY
TRBJ1-1 | TRBV5-1 | ASSSPREGMNTEAF
TRBJ1-2 | TRBV13 | ASSPGQAYGYT
TRBJ2-1 | TRBV3-1 | ASSLDNEQF
TRBJ2-3 | TRBV5-1 | ASSLTGYTDTQY
TRBJ2-4 | TRBV20-1 | SARGSDQKGAYKNIQY
TRBJ2-7 | TRBV20-1 | SARPKGRAASYEQY
TRBJ1-6 | TRBV25-1 | ASSDSGQGQGRGFDSPLH
TRBJ1-6 | TRBV19 | ASSIGWGSPLH
TRBJ1-1 | TRBV7-9 | ASSVTGDPEAF
TRBJ1-2 | TRBV4-1 | ASSPLQGSNYGYT
TRBJ1-1 | TRBV10-3 | AISESAGTTEAF
TRBJ2-3 | TRBV27 | ASSYPGGADTQY
TRBJ1-2 | TRBV30 | AWRRGKDYGYT
TRBJ2-3 | TRBV7-9 | ASSLGDRGLTDTQY
TRBJ2-1 | TRBV14 | ASSQEGNEQF
TRBJ1-1 | TRBV7-8 | ASSLIPPNTEAF